The 4 T cell receptor beta chains below come from one sample, sequenced in a study of shared clonotypes between healthy human individuals. TCRdb's table, derived via immunoSEQ multiplex PCR, lists solely in-frame clones and lacks some. The data contain 950,000 to 1,200,000 clones, 60% to 85% of them singletons. The sample consisted of memory CD4+ T cells from PBMCs. Subset defined: CD45RA-negative fraction. The receptor source for this set is a man younger than 35 in good health. Some clones in this sample may be carry-over from other donors' samples.

The J gene is TRBJ2-5, the V gene TRBV6-5, with D tentatively TRBD2 (6 bases). Germline V gene data show CDR1 as MNHEY and CDR2 as SVGAGI. V was cut by 5 bases and J by 5 bases, with 18 bases left in between. CDR3 length: 15 amino acids. The CDR3 DNA follows: TGTGCCAGCAGTCGCGGGGCCCCTCCCCAGGAGACCCAGTACTTC. The encoded protein is CASSRGAPPQETQYF.

The rearrangement uses TRBV5-5 and TRBJ1-3; TRBD1 matches 7 bases. CDR1 is SGHKS, CDR2 YYEKEE, per germline (reference sequence). Unmatched junction bases numbered 4, after V lost 0 bases and J lost 4 bases. The CDR3 extends over 15 amino acids. The CDR3 loop is CASSLEGTAGNTIYF. DNA of the CDR3: TGTGCCAGCAGCTTGGAAGGGACAGCCGGAAACACCATATATTTT.

This clone was found a few times. The rearrangement links TRBV11-2 to TRBJ1-3; TRBD1 agrees at 10 bases. V trimming: 1 base; J trimming: 0 bases; junction bases outside the gene matches: 6. Germline V gives CDR1 SGHAT, CDR2 FQNNGV. This CDR3 is built from 18 residues. The CDR3 DNA sequence: TGTGCCAGCAGCTTAGTTGGGACAGGGGCCAGCTCTGGAAACACCATATATTTT. It codes for CASSLVGTGASSGNTIYF.

J is TRBJ2-5 and V is TRBV5-4, with 7 bases matching TRBD1. Germline-derived CDR1 and CDR2 are SGHNT and YYREEE (reference sequence). The CDR3 consists of 14 residues. The V and J ends lost 5 bases and 2 bases, in that order; junction bases with no gene match: 6. CDR3 in DNA: TGTGCCAGCAGATCCGGGACAGTACAAGAGACCCAGTACTTC. Its protein product is CASRSGTVQETQYF.